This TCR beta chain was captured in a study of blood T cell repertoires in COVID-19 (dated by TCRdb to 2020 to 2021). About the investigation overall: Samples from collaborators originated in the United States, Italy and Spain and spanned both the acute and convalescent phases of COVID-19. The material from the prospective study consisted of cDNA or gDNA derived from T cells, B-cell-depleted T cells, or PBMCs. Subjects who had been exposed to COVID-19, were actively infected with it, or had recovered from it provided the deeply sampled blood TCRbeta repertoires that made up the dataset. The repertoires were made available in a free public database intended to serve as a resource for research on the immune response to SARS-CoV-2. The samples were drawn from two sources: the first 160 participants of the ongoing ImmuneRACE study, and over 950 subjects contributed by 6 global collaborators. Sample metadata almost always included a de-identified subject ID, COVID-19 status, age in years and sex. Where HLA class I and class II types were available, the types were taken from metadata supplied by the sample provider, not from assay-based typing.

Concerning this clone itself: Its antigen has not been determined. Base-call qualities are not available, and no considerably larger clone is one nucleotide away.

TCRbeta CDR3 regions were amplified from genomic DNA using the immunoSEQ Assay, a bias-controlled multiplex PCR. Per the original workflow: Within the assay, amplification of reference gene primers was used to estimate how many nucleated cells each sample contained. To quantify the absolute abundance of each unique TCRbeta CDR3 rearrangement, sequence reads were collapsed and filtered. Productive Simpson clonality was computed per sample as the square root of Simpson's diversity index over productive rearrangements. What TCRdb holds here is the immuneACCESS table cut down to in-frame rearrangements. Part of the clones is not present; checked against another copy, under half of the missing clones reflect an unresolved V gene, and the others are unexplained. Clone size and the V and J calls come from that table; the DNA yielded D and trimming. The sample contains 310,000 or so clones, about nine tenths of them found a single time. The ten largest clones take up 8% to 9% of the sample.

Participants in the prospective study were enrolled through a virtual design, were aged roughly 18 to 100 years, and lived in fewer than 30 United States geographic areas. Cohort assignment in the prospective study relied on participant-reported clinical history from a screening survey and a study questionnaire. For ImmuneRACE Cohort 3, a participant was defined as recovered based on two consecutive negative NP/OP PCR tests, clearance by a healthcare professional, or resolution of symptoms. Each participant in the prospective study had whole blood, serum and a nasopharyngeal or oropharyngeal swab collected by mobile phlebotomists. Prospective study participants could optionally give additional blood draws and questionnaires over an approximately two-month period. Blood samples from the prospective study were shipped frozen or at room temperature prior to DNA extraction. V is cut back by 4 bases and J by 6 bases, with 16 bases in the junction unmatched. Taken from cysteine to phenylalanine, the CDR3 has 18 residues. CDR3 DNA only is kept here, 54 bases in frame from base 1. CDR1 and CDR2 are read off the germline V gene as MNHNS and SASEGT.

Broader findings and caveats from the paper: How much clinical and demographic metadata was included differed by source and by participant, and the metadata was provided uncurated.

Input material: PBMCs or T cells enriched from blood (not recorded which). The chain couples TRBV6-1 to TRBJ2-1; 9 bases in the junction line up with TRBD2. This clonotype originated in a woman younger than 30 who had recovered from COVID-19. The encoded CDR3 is CASSGPLYETSGLNEQFF. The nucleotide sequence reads TGTGCCAGCAGTGGCCCCCTCTACGAGACTAGCGGACTCAATGAGCAGTTCTTC.